This T cell receptor (beta chain) was captured in a study of blood T cell repertoires in COVID-19. Original processing methods: The authors estimated nucleated cell counts from reference gene primer amplification. Only in-frame clones appear in the TCRdb table, and some are missing; sequencing was by immunoSEQ multiplex PCR. For V, J and clone size, that table is used; D and trimming come from the DNA. This sample carries about 250,000 clones, 70% to 85% of them seen once, and the ten largest clones take more than 4.5%. CDR1 MNHEY and CDR2 SVGEGT come from the germline V gene. The CDR3 has 17 amino acids. Trimming removed 4 bases from V and 2 bases from J; junction bases left unmatched: 9. This clone showed up just once.

The genes are TRBV6-2 or TRBV6-3 and TRBJ2-3; 10 nucleotides agree with TRBD2. The sequenced sample consisted of peripheral blood. This sequence was found in a woman of 80 years or more with active or convalescent COVID-19. Here the CDR3 DNA reads TGTGCCAGCAGTTCAGGCCTAGCGGGGGCCATCACAGATACGCAGTATTTT. Translating gives CASSSGLAGAITDTQYF.